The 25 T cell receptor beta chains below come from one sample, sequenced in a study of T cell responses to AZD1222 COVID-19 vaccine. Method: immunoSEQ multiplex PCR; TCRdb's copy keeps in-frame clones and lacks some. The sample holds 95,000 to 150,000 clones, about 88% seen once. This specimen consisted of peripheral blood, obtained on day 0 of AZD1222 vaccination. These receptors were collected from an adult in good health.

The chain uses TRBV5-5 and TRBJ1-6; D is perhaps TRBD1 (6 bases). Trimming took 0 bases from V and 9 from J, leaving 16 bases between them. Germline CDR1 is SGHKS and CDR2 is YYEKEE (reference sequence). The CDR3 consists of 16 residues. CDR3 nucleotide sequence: TGTGCCAGCAGCTTGGCCGCCACAGGGACGAGTTCACCCCTCCACTTT. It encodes CASSLAATGTSSPLHF.

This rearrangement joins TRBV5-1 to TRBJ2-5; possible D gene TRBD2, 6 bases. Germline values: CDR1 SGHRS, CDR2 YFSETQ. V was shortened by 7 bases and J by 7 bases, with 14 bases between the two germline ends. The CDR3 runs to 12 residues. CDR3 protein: CASGVAGGTQYF. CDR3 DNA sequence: TGCGCCAGCGGAGTCGCCGGGGGGACCCAGTACTTC.

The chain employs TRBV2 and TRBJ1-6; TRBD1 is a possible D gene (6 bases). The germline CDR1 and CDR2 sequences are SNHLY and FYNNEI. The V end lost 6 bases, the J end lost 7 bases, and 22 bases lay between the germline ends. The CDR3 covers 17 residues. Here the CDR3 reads CASSPHHHRVGNSPLHF. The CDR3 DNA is TGTGCCAGCAGCCCCCATCACCACAGGGTCGGGAATTCACCCCTCCACTTT.

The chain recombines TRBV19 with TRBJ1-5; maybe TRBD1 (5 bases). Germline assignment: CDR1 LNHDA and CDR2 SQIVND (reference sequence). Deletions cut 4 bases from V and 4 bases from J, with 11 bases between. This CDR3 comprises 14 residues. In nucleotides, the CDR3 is TGTGCCAGTAGTACAACGGGACCGAATCAGCCCCAGCATTTT. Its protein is CASSTTGPNQPQHF.

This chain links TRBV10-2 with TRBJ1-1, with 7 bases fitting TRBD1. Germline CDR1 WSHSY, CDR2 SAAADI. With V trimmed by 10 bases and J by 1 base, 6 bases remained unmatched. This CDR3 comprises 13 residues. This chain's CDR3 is CATWEGANTEAFF. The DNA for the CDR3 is TGCGCCACTTGGGAGGGGGCGAACACTGAAGCTTTCTTT.

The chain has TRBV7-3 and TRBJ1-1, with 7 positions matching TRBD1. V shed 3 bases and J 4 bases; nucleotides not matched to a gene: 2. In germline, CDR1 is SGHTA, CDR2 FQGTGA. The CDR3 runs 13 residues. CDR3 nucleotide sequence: TGTGCCAGCAGCTTTAGACAGGGCACTGAAGCTTTCTTT. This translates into CASSFRQGTEAFF.

The CDR3 nucleotides read TGTGCCAGCAGCCTGGGGACGGTCCAAGAGACCCAGTACTTC. Its protein is CASSLGTVQETQYF. This chain uses TRBV7-9 with TRBJ2-5; TRBD1 or TRBD2 may be the D gene (5 bases each). Germline V gives CDR1 SEHNR, CDR2 FQNEAQ (reference sequence). V lost 5 bases and J lost 1, with 11 bases in between. The CDR3 extends over 14 amino acids.

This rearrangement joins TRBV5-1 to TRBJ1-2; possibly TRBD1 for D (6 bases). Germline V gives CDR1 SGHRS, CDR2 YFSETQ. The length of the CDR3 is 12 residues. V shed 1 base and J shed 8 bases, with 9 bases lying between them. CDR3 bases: TGCGCCAGCAGCTTGACAGGGAAAGGCTACACCTTC. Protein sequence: CASSLTGKGYTF. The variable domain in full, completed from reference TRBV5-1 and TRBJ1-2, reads KAGVTQTPRYLIKTRGQQVTLSCSPISGHRSVSWYQQTPGQGLQFLFEYFSETQRNKGNFPGRFSGRQFSNSRSEMNVSTLELGDSALYLCASSLTGKGYTFGSGTRLTVV.

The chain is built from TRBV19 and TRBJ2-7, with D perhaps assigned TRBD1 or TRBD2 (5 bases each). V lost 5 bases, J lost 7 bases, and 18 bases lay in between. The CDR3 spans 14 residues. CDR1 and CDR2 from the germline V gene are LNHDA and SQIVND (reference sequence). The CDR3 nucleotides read TGTGCCAGTAGTTCCGGGACCTCCCTCGGGGAGCAGTACTTC. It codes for CASSSGTSLGEQYF. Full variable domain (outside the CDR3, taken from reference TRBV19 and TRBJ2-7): DGGITQSPKYLFRKEGQNVTLSCEQNLNHDAMYWYRQDPGQGLRLIYYSQIVNDFQKGDIAEGYSVSREKKESFPLTVTSAQKNPTAFYLCASSSGTSLGEQYFGPGTRLTVT.

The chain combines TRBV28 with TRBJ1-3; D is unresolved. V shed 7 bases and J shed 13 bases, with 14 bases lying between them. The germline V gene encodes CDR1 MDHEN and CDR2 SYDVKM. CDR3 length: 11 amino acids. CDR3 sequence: CASTRGRGIYF. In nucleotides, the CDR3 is TGTGCCAGCACCCGTGGCAGAGGGATATATTTT.

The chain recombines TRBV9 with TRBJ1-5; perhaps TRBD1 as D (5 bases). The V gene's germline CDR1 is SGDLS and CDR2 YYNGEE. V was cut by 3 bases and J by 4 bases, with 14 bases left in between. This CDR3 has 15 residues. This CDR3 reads CASSEVGGFNQPQHF. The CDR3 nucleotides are TGTGCCAGCAGCGAGGTCGGGGGGTTTAATCAGCCCCAGCATTTT.

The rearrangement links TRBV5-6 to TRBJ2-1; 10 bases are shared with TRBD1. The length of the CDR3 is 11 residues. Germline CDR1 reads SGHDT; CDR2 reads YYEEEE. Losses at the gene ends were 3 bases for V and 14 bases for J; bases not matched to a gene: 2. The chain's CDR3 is CASSWGTGEFF. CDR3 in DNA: TGTGCCAGCAGCTGGGGGACAGGGGAGTTCTTC.

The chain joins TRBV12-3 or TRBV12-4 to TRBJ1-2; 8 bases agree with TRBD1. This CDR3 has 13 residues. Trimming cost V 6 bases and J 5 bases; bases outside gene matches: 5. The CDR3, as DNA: TGTGCCAGCAGACGGACAGGGAGGTATGGCTACACCTTC. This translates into CASRRTGRYGYTF.

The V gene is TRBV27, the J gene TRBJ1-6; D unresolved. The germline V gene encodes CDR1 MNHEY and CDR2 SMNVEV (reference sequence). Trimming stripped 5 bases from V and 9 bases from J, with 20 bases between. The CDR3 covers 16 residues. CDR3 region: CASSPSKAEGGSPLHF. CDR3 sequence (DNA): TGTGCCAGCAGTCCCTCAAAGGCGGAGGGTGGTTCACCCCTCCACTTT.

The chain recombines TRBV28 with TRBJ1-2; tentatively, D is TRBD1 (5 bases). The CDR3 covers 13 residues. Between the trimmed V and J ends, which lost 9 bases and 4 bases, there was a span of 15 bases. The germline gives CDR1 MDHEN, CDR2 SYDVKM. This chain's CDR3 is CASTGLTGYGYTF. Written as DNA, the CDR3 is TGTGCCAGTACAGGTTTGACGGGCTATGGCTACACCTTC.

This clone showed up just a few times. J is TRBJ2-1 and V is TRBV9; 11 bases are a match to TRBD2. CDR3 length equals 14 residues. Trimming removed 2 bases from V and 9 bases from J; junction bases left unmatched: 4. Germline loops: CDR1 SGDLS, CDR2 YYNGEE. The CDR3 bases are TGTGCCAGCAGCGTTAGCGGGAGGGCCACTGAGCAGTTCTTC. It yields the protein CASSVSGRATEQFF.

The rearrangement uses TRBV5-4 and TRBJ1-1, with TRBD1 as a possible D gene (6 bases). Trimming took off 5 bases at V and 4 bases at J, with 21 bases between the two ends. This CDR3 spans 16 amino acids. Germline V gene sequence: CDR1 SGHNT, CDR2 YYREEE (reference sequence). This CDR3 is CASRVGTGQGITEAFF. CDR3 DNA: TGTGCCAGCAGGGTCGGAACAGGGCAGGGGATCACTGAAGCTTTCTTT.

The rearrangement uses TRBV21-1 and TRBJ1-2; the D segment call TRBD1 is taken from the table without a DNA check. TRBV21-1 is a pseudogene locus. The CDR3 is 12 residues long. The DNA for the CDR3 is TGTGCCAGCAGCAGCCCAGGGAATGGCTACACCTTC. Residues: CASSSPGNGYTF.

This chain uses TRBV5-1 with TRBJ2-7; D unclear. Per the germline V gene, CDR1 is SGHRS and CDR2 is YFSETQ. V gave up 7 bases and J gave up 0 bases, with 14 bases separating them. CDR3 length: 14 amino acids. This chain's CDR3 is CASRPWGSSYEQYF. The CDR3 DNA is TGCGCCAGCCGACCGTGGGGAAGCTCCTACGAGCAGTACTTC.

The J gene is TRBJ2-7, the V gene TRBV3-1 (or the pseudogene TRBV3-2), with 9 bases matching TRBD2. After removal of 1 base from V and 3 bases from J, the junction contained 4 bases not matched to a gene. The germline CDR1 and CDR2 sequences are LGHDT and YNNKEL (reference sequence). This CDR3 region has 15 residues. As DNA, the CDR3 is TGTGCCAGCAGCCAAGCTGGTAGCGGGAGCTACGAGCAGTACTTC. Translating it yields CASSQAGSGSYEQYF.

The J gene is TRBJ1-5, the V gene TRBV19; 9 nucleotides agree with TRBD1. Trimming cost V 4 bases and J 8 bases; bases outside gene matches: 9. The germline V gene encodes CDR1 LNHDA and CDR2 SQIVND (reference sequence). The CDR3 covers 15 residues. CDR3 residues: CASSTQGGQGKPQHF. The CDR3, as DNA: TGTGCCAGTAGTACCCAGGGGGGACAGGGAAAGCCCCAGCATTTT.

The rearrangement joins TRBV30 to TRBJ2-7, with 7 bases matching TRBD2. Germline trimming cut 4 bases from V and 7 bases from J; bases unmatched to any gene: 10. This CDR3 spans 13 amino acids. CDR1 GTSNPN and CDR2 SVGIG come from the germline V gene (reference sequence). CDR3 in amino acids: CAWMREPLGEQYF. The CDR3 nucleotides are TGTGCCTGGATGCGGGAGCCGCTGGGGGAGCAGTACTTC.

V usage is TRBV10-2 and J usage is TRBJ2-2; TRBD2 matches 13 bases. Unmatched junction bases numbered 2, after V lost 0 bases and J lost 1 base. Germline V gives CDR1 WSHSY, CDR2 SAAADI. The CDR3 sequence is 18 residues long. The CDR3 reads CASSESLAGGVNTGELFF. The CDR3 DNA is TGCGCCAGCAGTGAGTCACTAGCGGGAGGGGTGAACACCGGGGAGCTGTTTTTT.

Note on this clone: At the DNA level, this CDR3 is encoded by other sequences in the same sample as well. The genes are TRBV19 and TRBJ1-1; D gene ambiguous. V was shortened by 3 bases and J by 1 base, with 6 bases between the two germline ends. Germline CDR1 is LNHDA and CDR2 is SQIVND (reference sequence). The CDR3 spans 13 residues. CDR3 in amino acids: CASSIGWNTEAFF. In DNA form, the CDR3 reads TGTGCCAGTAGTATCGGATGGAACACTGAAGCTTTCTTT.

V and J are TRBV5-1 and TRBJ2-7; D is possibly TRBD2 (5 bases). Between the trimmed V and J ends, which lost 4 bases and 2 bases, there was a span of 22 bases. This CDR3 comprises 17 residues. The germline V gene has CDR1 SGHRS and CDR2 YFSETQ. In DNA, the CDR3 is TGCGCCAGCAGCCCCGACCGGGGTAGGAGCAAACCCTACGAGCAGTACTTC. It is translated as CASSPDRGRSKPYEQYF. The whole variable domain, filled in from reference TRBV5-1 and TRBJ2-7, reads KAGVTQTPRYLIKTRGQQVTLSCSPISGHRSVSWYQQTPGQGLQFLFEYFSETQRNKGNFPGRFSGRQFSNSRSEMNVSTLELGDSALYLCASSPDRGRSKPYEQYFGPGTRLTVT.